This T cell receptor (beta chain) derives from a study of blood T cell repertoires in COVID-19 (TCRdb year 2020). Looking at the study overall: Samples from collaborators originated in the United States, Italy and Spain and spanned both the acute and convalescent phases of COVID-19. The prospective study material was composed of cDNA or gDNA derived from T cells, B-cell-depleted T cells, or PBMCs. The dataset comprised deeply sampled blood TCRbeta repertoires from subjects exposed to, actively infected with, or recovered from COVID-19. The repertoires were made available in a free public database intended to serve as a resource for research on the immune response to SARS-CoV-2. The samples were drawn from the first 160 participants of the ongoing ImmuneRACE study and from some 1,300 subjects provided by 6 global collaborators. A de-identified subject ID, COVID-19 status, age in years and sex were almost always included in the sample metadata. Where HLA class I and class II types were available, the types were taken from metadata supplied by the sample provider, not from assay-based typing. General conclusions and limits of the study: How much clinical and demographic metadata was included differed by source and by participant, and the metadata was provided uncurated.

Worth noting for this clone: Its specific antigen is unknown. Nothing much larger sits one base from this clone, and base qualities are not available.

TCRbeta CDR3 regions were amplified from genomic DNA using the immunoSEQ Assay, a bias-controlled multiplex PCR. Per the source publication's procedure: Within the assay, amplification of reference gene primers was used to estimate how many nucleated cells each sample contained. To quantify the absolute abundance of each unique TCRbeta CDR3 rearrangement, sequence reads were collapsed and filtered. Productive Simpson clonality was computed per sample as the square root of Simpson's diversity index over productive rearrangements. This immuneACCESS table, as held by TCRdb, lists in-frame sequences with V and J called but not all clones. Of the missing ones, under half trace to an unresolved V gene in checked studies; the others have no known cause. The V and J calls and clone size were taken over from that table, and D and trimming were inferred from the DNA. The table for this sample lists about 98,000 clones; roughly 85% of them were counted only once. The biggest ten clones account for under 2.5% of the sample.

Looking up the germline V gene (reference sequence) yields CDR1 MNHEY and CDR2 SMNVEV. For this chain, trimming is 2 bases at the V end and 9 bases at the J end, and the number of junction bases without a gene match is 5. Its CDR3 holds 14 amino acids, cysteine through phenylalanine. The CDR3 DNA has 42 bases and is translated from base 1. Each collaborating institution followed its own protocols to collect whole blood in K2EDTA tubes. For TCRbeta analysis, collaborators shipped samples in one of three forms: frozen whole blood, isolated PBMCs, or DNA extracted from either of those sample types. This TCR derives from a man between 50 and 59 years old with active COVID-19. Sequencing input: peripheral blood. The chain employs TRBV27 and TRBJ2-1; 9 nucleotides in the junction match TRBD2. CDR3 loop: CASSLKRGLAEQFF. The DNA sequence is as follows: TGTGCCAGCAGTTTAAAAAGGGGACTAGCTGAGCAGTTCTTC.